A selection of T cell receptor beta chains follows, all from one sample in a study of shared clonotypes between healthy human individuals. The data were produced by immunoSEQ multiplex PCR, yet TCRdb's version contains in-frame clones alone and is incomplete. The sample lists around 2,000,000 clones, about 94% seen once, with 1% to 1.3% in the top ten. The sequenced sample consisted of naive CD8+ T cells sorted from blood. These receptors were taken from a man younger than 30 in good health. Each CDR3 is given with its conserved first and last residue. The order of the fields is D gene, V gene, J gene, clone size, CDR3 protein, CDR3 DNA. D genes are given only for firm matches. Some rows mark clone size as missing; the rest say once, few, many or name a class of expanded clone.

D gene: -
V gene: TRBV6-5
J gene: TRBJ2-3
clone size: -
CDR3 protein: CASSPGKATDTQYF
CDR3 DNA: TGTGCCAGCAGTCCGGGGAAAGCCACAGATACGCAGTATTTT

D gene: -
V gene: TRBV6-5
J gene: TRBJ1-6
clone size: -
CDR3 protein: CASSYAGDRNSPLHF
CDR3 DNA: TGTGCCAGCAGTTACGCAGGGGACCGCAACTCACCCCTCCACTTT

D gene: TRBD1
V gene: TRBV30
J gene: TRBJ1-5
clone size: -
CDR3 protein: CAWLTGDNQPQHF
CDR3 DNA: TGTGCCTGGCTAACAGGGGACAACCAGCCCCAGCATTTT

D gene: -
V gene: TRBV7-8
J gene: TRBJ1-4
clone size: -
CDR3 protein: CASSQKRIYQNDEKLFF
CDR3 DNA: TGTGCCAGCAGCCAAAAAAGGATTTACCAGAACGATGAAAAACTGTTTTTT

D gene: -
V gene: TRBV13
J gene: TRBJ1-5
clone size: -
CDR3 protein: CASSLGHGPGQPQHF
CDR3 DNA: TGTGCCAGCAGCTTAGGCCACGGCCCCGGTCAGCCCCAGCATTTT

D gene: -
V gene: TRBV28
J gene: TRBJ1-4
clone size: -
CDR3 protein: CASSSYNHRDGTNEKLFF
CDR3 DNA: TGTGCCAGCAGTTCTTATAACCACAGGGATGGAACTAATGAAAAACTGTTTTTT

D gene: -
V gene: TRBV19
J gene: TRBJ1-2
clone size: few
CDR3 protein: CASRVIGSSYGYTF
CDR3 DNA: TGTGCCAGTAGAGTGATAGGCTCCTCCTATGGCTACACCTTC

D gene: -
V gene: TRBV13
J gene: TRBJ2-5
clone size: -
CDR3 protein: CASSGGEPPRETQYF
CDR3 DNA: TGTGCCAGCAGCGGCGGGGAGCCCCCCCGGGAGACCCAGTACTTC

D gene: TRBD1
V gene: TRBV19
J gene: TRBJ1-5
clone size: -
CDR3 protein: CASVGQEINQPQHF
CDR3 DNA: TGTGCCAGTGTGGGACAGGAGATCAATCAGCCCCAGCATTTT

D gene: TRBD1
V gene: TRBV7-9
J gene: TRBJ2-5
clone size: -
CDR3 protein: CASSLATDRGRWETQYF
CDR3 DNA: TGTGCCAGCAGCTTAGCGACCGACAGGGGGCGATGGGAGACCCAGTACTTC

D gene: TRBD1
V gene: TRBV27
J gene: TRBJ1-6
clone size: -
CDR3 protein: CASSTDRGEASYNSPLHF
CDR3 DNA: TGTGCCAGCAGTACGGACAGGGGTGAAGCCTCCTATAATTCACCCCTCCACTTT

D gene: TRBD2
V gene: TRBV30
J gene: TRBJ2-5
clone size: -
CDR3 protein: CAWSVFAGDIWETQYF
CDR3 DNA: TGTGCCTGGAGTGTCTTTGCGGGAGATATATGGGAGACCCAGTACTTC

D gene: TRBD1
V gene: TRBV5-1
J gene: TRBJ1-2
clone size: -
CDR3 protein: CASSLTGNGYTF
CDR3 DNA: TGCGCCAGCAGCCTGACAGGGAATGGCTACACCTTC

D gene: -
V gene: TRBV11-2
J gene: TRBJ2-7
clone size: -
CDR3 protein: CASSLVPDEQYF
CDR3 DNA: TGTGCCAGCAGCTTAGTCCCGGACGAGCAGTACTTC

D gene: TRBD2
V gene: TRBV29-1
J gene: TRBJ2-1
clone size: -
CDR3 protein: CSVVGGRNGNYNEQFF
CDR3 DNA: TGCAGCGTTGTGGGCGGGAGAAACGGAAATTACAATGAGCAGTTCTTC

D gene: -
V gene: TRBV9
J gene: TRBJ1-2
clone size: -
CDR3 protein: CASSVGIGIGYTF
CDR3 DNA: TGTGCCAGCAGCGTAGGGATAGGAATTGGCTACACCTTC

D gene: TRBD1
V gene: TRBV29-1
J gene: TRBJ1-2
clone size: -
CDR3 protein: CSVATGSYGYTF
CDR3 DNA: TGCAGCGTCGCGACAGGGTCGTATGGCTACACCTTC